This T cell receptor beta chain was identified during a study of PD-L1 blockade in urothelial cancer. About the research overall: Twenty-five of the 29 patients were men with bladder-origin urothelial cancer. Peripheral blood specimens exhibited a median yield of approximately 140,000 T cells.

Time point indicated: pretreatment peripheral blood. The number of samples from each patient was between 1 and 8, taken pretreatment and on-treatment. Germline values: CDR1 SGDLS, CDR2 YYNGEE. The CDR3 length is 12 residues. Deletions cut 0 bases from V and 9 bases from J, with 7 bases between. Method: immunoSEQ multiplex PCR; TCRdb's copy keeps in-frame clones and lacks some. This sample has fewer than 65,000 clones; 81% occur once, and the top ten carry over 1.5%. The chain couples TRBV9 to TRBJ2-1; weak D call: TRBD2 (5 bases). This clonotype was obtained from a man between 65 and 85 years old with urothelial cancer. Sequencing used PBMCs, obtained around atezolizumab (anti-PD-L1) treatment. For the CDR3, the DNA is TGTGCCAGCAGCGTAGACCGGGGTGAGCAGTTCTTC. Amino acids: CASSVDRGEQFF.